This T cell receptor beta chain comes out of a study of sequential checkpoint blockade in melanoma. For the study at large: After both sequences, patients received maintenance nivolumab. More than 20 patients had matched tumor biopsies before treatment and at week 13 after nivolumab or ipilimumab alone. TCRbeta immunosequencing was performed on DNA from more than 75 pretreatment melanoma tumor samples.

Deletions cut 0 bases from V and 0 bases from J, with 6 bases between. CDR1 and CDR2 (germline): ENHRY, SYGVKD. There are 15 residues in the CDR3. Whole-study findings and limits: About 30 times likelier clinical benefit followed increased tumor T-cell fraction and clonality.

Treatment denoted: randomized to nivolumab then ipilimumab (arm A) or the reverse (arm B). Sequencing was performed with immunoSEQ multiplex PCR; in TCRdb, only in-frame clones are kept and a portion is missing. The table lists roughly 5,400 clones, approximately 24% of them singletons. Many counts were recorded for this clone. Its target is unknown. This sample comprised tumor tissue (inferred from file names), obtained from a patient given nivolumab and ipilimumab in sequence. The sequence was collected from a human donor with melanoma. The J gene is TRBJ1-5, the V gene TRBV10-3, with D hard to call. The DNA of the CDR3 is TGTGCCATCAGTGAGTCGATGGTTAGCAATCAGCCCCAGCATTTT. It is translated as CAISESMVSNQPQHF.